Described below is a single TCR beta chain sequence and its context. Its antigen is not known. V lost 1 base to trimming and J lost 14 bases, with 12 bases between them. Germline CDR1 reads SGHTA; CDR2 reads FQGNSA. The CDR3 loop spans 12 amino acids. These data belong to a study of T-cell memory formation after mild COVID-19. Overall study context: The TCR clusters were mostly specific to one donor. Study results and limitations: CD4/CD8 balance held among clones contracting day 15 to 85, and later expanders leaned CD4+.

Constant-segment primers and 5'RACE yielded cDNA libraries for TCR alpha and TCR beta, each carrying sample barcodes and UMIs. TCRdb reprocessed the 5' RACE reads with MiXCR, giving one entry per CDR3 protein. The table lists a few hundred thousand distinct CDR3 sequences, approximately 15% of them singletons, with 22% in the top ten. The sample taken for sequencing was PBMCs or a T cell subset sorted from them (not recorded which). The chain has TRBV7-2 and TRBJ2-4; TRBD1 or TRBD2 may be the D gene (6 bases each). The source of this sequence is a man younger than 35 who had mild COVID-19 (a few samples of this study predate the infection). Cell type and time point are not known. The CDR3 protein is CASSLGGAVKYF. The CDR3 DNA reads TGTGCCAGCAGCTTAGGGGGGGCAGTGAAGTACTTC. The whole variable domain, remainder taken from reference TRBV7-2 and TRBJ2-4, is GAGVSQSPSNKVTEKGKDVELRCDPISGHTALYWYRQSLGQGLEFLIYFQGNSAPDKSGLPSDRFSAERTGGSVSTLTIQRTQQEDSAVYLCASSLGGAVKYFGAGTRLSVL.